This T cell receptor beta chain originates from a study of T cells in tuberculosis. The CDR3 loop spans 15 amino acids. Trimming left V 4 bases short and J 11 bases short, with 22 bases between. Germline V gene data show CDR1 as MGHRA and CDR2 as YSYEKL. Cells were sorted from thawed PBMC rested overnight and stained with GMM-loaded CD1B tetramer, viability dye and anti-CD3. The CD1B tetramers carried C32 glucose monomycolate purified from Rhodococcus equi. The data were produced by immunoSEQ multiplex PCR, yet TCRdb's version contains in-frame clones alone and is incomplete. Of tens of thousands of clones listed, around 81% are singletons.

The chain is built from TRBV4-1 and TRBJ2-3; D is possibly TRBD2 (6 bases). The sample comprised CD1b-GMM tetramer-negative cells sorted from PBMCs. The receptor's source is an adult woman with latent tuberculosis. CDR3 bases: TGCGCCAGCAGCCCCTTCAGGCGGGACGGTGGTATGCAGTATTTT. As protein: CASSPFRRDGGMQYF.